This T cell receptor beta chain was documented in a study of Graves' ophthalmopathy and Graves' hyperthyroidism. This clonotype appeared many times. Its antigen is unidentified. Deletions cut 4 bases from V and 5 bases from J, with 10 bases between. Germline lookup yields CDR1 SGHRS and CDR2 YFSETQ. The CDR3 extends over 13 amino acids. Whole-study results and caveats: Classification of ophthalmopathy versus stable hyperthyroidism by a 13-signature model yielded around 88% sensitivity and around 81% specificity.

For repertoire sequencing, the TCR beta CDR3 regions were amplified from RNA transcripts. Amplification began with first-round RT-PCR using HTBI primers, then second-round multiplex PCR was performed. TCRdb re-called the multiplex PCR reads through MiXCR, storing one row per CDR3 protein. The sample lists about 220,000 distinct CDR3 sequences, approximately 21% occurring once. Additional autoimmune diseases, uncontrolled infections, pregnancy or lactation disqualified patients. PBMCs originated in approximately 9.1 ml of fresh peripheral blood. The sequencing input was peripheral blood. The clonotype originates from a woman between 45 and 60 years old with Graves' ophthalmopathy. The V and J genes are TRBV5-1 and TRBJ1-5; D is unresolved. The CDR3 coding sequence is TGCGCCAGCAGCGAATCGAACGATCAGCCCCAGCATTTT. This translates into CASSESNDQPQHF.